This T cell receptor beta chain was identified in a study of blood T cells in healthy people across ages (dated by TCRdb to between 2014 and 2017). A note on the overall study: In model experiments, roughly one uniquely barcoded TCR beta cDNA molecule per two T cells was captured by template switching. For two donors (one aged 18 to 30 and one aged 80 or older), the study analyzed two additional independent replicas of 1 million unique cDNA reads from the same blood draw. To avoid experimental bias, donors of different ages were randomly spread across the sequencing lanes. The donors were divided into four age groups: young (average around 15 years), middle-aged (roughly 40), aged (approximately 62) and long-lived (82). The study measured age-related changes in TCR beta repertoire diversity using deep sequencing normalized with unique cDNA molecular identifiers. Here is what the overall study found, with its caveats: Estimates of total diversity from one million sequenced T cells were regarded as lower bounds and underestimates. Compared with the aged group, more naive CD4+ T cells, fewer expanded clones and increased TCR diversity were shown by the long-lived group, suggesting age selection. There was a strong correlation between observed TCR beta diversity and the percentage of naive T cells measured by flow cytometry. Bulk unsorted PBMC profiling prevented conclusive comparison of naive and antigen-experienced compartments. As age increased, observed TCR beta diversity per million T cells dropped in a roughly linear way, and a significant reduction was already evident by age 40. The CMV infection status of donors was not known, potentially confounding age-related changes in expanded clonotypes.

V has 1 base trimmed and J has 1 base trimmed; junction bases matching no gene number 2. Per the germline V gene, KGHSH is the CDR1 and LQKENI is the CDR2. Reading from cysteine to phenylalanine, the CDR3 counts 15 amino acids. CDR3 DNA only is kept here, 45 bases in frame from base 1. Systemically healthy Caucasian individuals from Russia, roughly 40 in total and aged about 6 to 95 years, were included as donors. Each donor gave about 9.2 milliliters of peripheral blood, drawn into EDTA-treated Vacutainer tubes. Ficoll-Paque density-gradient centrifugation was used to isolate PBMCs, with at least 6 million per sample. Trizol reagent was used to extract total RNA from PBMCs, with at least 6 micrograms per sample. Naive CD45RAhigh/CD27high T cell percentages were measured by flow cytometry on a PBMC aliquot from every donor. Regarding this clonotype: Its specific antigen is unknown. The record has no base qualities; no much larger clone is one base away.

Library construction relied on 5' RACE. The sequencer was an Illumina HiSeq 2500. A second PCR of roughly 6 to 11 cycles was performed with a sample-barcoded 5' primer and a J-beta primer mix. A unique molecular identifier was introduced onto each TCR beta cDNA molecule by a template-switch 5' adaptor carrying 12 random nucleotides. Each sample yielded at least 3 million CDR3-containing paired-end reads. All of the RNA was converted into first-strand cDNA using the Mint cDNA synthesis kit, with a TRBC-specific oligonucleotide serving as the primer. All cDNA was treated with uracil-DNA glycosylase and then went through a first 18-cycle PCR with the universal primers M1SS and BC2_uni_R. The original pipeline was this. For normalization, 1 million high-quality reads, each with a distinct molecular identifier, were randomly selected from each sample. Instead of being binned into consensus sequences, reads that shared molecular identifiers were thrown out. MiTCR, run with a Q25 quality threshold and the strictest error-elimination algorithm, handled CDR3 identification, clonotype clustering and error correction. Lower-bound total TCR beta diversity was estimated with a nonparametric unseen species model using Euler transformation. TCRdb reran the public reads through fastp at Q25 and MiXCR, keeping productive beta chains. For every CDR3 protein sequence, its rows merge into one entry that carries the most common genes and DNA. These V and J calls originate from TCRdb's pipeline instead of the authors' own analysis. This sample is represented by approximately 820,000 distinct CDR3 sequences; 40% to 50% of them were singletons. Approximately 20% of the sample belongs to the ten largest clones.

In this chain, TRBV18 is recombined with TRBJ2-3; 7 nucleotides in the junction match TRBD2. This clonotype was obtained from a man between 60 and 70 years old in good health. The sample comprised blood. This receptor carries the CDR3 CASSPLTSGTDTQYF. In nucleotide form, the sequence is TGTGCCAGCTCACCACTAACTAGCGGCACAGATACGCAGTATTTT. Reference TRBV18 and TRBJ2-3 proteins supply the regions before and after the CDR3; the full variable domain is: NAGVMQNPRHLVRRRGQEARLRCSPMKGHSHVYWYRQLPEEGLKFMVYLQKENIIDESGMPKERFSAEFPKEGPSILRIQQVVRGDSAAYFCASSPLTSGTDTQYFGPGTRLTVL.